Each of the 25 T cell receptor beta chains below was sequenced from the same sample in a study of shared clonotypes between healthy human individuals. CD45RO-negative cells were positively selected for CCR7, leaving out terminally differentiated effector memory CD45RA+ cells. Repertoires were generated with immunoSEQ multiplex PCR, while TCRdb's copy carries only in-frame clones and drops some. The sample includes millions of clones, approximately 95% of them seen just once. Sequencing was done on a sample of naive CD8+ T cells sorted from blood. All receptors derive from a man younger than 35 in good health.

The sample holds one count of this clone. The genes are TRBV19 and TRBJ2-5; D not resolved. The CDR3 loop spans 13 amino acids. Looked up from germline, CDR1 is LNHDA and CDR2 is SQIVND (reference sequence). Trimming took off 1 base at V and 4 bases at J, with 7 bases between the two ends. Here the CDR3 reads CASSIGYGETQYF. As DNA, the CDR3 is TGTGCCAGTAGTATAGGGTATGGAGAGACCCAGTACTTC. The whole variable domain, remainder taken from reference TRBV19 and TRBJ2-5, is DGGITQSPKYLFRKEGQNVTLSCEQNLNHDAMYWYRQDPGQGLRLIYYSQIVNDFQKGDIAEGYSVSREKKESFPLTVTSAQKNPTAFYLCASSIGYGETQYFGPGTRLLVL.

The chain uses TRBV10-3 and TRBJ2-7; 12 bases map to TRBD1. This CDR3 comprises 13 residues. J was trimmed by 13 bases and V by 2 bases; bases with no gene match: 6. Germline lookup yields CDR1 ENHRY and CDR2 SYGVKD. The CDR3 loop reads CAISEPGQGALYF. CDR3 DNA sequence: TGTGCCATCAGTGAGCCGGGACAGGGGGCTCTCTACTTC.

This chain links TRBV7-8 with TRBJ2-7; TRBD2 is a possible D gene (6 bases). V gave up 4 bases and J gave up 4 bases, with 23 bases separating them. Germline CDR1 reads SGHVS; CDR2 reads FQNEAQ. CDR3 size: 17 residues. DNA for the CDR3: TGTGCCAGCAGCTATTACCTCGGGAGCCCGAAAACGTACGAGCAGTACTTC. Encoded protein: CASSYYLGSPKTYEQYF.

The chain joins TRBV5-1 to TRBJ2-7; 9 nucleotides line up with TRBD1. The CDR3 runs 17 residues. The ends lost 3 bases at V and 5 bases at J; junction bases unmatched: 15. Germline loops: CDR1 SGHRS, CDR2 YFSETQ. The CDR3 nucleotides read TGCGCCAGCAGCTCATCTAACTGGGGACAGGGTTTCCACGAGCAGTACTTC. Residues: CASSSSNWGQGFHEQYF.

This clone was observed a handful of times. The chain has TRBV7-9 and TRBJ1-6; D might be TRBD1 (6 bases). Trimming took 4 bases from V and 8 from J, leaving 15 bases between them. This CDR3 is built from 15 residues. Germline loops: CDR1 SEHNR, CDR2 FQNEAQ (reference sequence). CDR3 sequence reads: CASSSTGGRDSPLHF. CDR3 DNA: TGTGCCAGCAGCTCGACAGGCGGCCGAGATTCACCCCTCCACTTT.

The chain's CDR3 is CASSPDRGTEKLFF. The CDR3 DNA is TGTGCCAGCAGCCCGGACAGGGGTACTGAAAAACTGTTTTTT. V usage is TRBV7-6 and J usage is TRBJ1-4; 9 bases line up with TRBD1. Looked up from germline, CDR1 is SGHVS and CDR2 is FNYEAQ. This CDR3 has 14 residues. V was clipped by 5 bases and J by 7 bases; unmatched bases: 5.

In this sample, this clone turned up once. DNA for the CDR3: TGTGCCAGTCTCGCCGGGAGCCGCGAAGCTTTCTTT. Amino acid sequence: CASLAGSREAFF. The gene calls are TRBV27 and TRBJ1-1, with D unresolved. Germline CDR1 MNHEY, CDR2 SMNVEV (reference sequence). CDR3 length: 12 residues. V was shortened by 9 bases and J by 8 bases, with 16 bases between the two germline ends.

The chain employs TRBV7-9 and TRBJ2-2; no reliable D call. CDR1 and CDR2 (germline): SEHNR, FQNEAQ (reference sequence). V was shortened by 5 bases and J by 4 bases, with 14 bases between the two germline ends. CDR3 length: 15 amino acids. The CDR3 sequence: CASSPPRGVTGELFF. The DNA for the CDR3 is TGTGCCAGCAGCCCCCCTCGTGGGGTCACCGGGGAGCTGTTTTTT.

In the case of this clone: This sample also contains other DNA sequences that code for the same CDR3. J is TRBJ1-4 and V is TRBV27; D is unresolved. CDR1 and CDR2 (germline): MNHEY, SMNVEV (reference sequence). The CDR3 runs to 14 residues. V was pared by 2 bases and J by 4 bases, with 8 bases between. DNA of the CDR3: TGTGCCAGCAGTTTAGAAGGGCTTAATGAAAAACTGTTTTTT. Protein sequence: CASSLEGLNEKLFF.

V usage is TRBV2 and J usage is TRBJ2-7; a possible D gene is TRBD1 (6 bases). V was cut by 5 bases and J by 6 bases, with 14 bases left in between. The CDR3 sequence is 13 residues long. Germline CDR1 reads SNHLY; CDR2 reads FYNNEI. The CDR3 sequence: CASSTLQGPEQYF. The CDR3 DNA is TGTGCCAGCAGTACCCTTCAGGGGCCCGAGCAGTACTTC.

The table lists this clone with a count of one. The same CDR3 also results from other DNA sequences found in this sample. V gene TRBV6-5 combines with J gene TRBJ2-7, with 13 bases fitting TRBD2. This CDR3 has 14 amino acids. CDR1 and CDR2 from the germline V gene are MNHEY and SVGAGI. After removal of 6 bases from V and 5 bases from J, the junction contained 4 bases not matched to a gene. The CDR3 loop is CASSPLAGGDEQYF. CDR3 DNA: TGTGCCAGCAGCCCACTAGCGGGAGGGGACGAGCAGTACTTC.

The J gene is TRBJ2-7, the V gene TRBV6-5; D gene ambiguous. V was cut by 2 bases and J by 0 bases, with 11 bases left in between. Germline loops: CDR1 MNHEY, CDR2 SVGAGI. There are 15 residues in the CDR3. The CDR3: CASSYGVDGSYEQYF. CDR3 DNA: TGTGCCAGCAGTTACGGGGTAGACGGCTCCTACGAGCAGTACTTC.

Turning to this clone: This specimen includes other DNA sequences encoding the same CDR3. This chain links TRBV27 with TRBJ1-1; D unresolved. Germline V gene lookup returns CDR1 MNHEY and CDR2 SMNVEV (reference sequence). This CDR3 is 13 amino acids long. Deletions cut 4 bases from V and 2 bases from J, with 8 bases between. CDR3 sequence (DNA): TGTGCCAGCAGTTCTACCCTTAACACTGAAGCTTTCTTT. Amino acids: CASSSTLNTEAFF.

This clone was detected once. The chain is built from TRBV6-1 and TRBJ1-2, with D possibly being TRBD1 (5 bases). Germline CDR1 MNHNS, CDR2 SASEGT. The V gene lost 0 bases and the J gene lost 3 bases, with 23 bases spanning the gap. The CDR3 runs 19 residues. The CDR3 protein is CASSEAVGSQGWGYYGYTF. CDR3 bases: TGTGCCAGCAGTGAAGCGGTTGGTTCGCAGGGTTGGGGTTACTATGGCTACACCTTC.

This sequence joins TRBV6-6 and TRBJ2-3; D uncertain. The V end was cut by 9 bases, the J end by 0 bases, with 13 bases between. Germline CDR1 is MNHNY and CDR2 is SVGAGI (reference sequence). CDR3 length: 14 amino acids. For the CDR3, the DNA is TGTGCCAGTTGCGTACAGTCTAGCACAGATACGCAGTATTTT. It codes for CASCVQSSTDTQYF.

The CDR3 DNA follows: TGTGCCAGTAGTATATGGGCGAACACTGAAGCTTTCTTT. It is translated as CASSIWANTEAFF. V gene TRBV19 combines with J gene TRBJ1-1; no reliable D call. This CDR3 comprises 13 residues. Trimming took 2 bases from V and 1 from J, leaving 5 bases between them. Germline CDR1 reads LNHDA; CDR2 reads SQIVND (reference sequence). Looking up the rest from reference TRBV19 and TRBJ1-1 gives the full variable domain: DGGITQSPKYLFRKEGQNVTLSCEQNLNHDAMYWYRQDPGQGLRLIYYSQIVNDFQKGDIAEGYSVSREKKESFPLTVTSAQKNPTAFYLCASSIWANTEAFFGQGTRLTVV.

The rearrangement joins TRBV10-2 to TRBJ2-1; 10 bases map to TRBD2. J lost 5 bases, V lost 7 bases, and 5 bases had no gene match. The germline CDR1 and CDR2 sequences are WSHSY and SAAADI. The CDR3 loop spans 14 amino acids. The DNA for the CDR3 is TGCGCCAGCATACTAGCGGGGCCCCACAATGAGCAGTTCTTC. Its protein is CASILAGPHNEQFF.

The gene calls are TRBV9 and TRBJ2-2; D may be TRBD2 (5 bases). In germline, CDR1 is SGDLS, CDR2 YYNGEE. V lost 3 bases to trimming and J lost 3 bases, with 18 bases between them. The CDR3 totals 17 residues. The CDR3 loop reads CASSGWAAGEDTGELFF. CDR3 sequence (DNA): TGTGCCAGCAGCGGATGGGCGGCGGGCGAGGACACCGGGGAGCTGTTTTTT. The full variable domain, in which reference TRBV9 and TRBJ2-2 provide the parts outside the CDR3, is DSGVTQTPKHLITATGQRVTLRCSPRSGDLSVYWYQQSLDQGLQFLIQYYNGEERAKGNILERFSAQQFPDLHSELNLSSLELGDSALYFCASSGWAAGEDTGELFFGEGSRLTVL.

Details on this clone: This same CDR3 is encoded by further DNA sequences in the sample. This chain joins TRBV30 and TRBJ2-1, with 8 bases matching TRBD2. The CDR3 is 11 amino acids. The ends lost 2 bases at V and 10 bases at J; junction bases unmatched: 1. The germline gives CDR1 GTSNPN, CDR2 SVGIG (reference sequence). Here the CDR3 DNA reads TGTGCCTGGAGTTCGGGAGGGGAGCAGTTCTTC. Its protein product is CAWSSGGEQFF.

The CDR3 region is CASRTGGLNQPQHF. DNA of the CDR3: TGTGCCAGCAGGACGGGAGGGCTCAATCAGCCCCAGCATTTT. V is TRBV27 and J is TRBJ1-5; no reliable D call. This CDR3 is 14 amino acids long. Germline CDR1 MNHEY, CDR2 SMNVEV (reference sequence). Trimming stripped 6 bases from V and 3 bases from J, with 12 bases between.

Notes on this clone: The same CDR3 also results from other DNA sequences found in this sample. The chain is built from TRBV5-1 and TRBJ2-7; D tentatively reads TRBD1 or TRBD2 (6 bases each). CDR3 length: 14 residues. From germline, CDR1 is SGHRS and CDR2 YFSETQ. V was cut by 0 bases and J by 4 bases, with 11 bases left in between. CDR3 sequence: CASSLDREVYEQYF. The DNA of the CDR3 is TGCGCCAGCAGCTTGGACAGGGAGGTGTACGAGCAGTACTTC.

V and J are TRBV28 and TRBJ1-3; D is ambiguous. The CDR3 extends over 16 amino acids. Germline CDR1 MDHEN, CDR2 SYDVKM. V shed 4 bases and J shed 0 bases, with 13 bases lying between them. The CDR3 nucleotides read TGTGCCAGCAGTTCCCCGACGGGCTACTCTGGAAACACCATATATTTT. Protein sequence: CASSSPTGYSGNTIYF.

This clone was counted between two and nine times. Other DNA sequences within the sample encode an identical CDR3. The rearrangement links TRBV19 to TRBJ1-1, with D uncertain. This CDR3 comprises 12 residues. The germline CDR1 and CDR2 sequences are LNHDA and SQIVND (reference sequence). Trimming left V 6 bases short and J 1 base short, with 6 bases between. This CDR3 is CASRTGNTEAFF. In DNA, the CDR3 is TGTGCCAGTAGGACGGGGAACACTGAAGCTTTCTTT.

On this clone: A much larger clone differs by one base, so this may be a read error. Other DNA sequences of this sample code for an identical CDR3. V is TRBV5-5 and J is TRBJ1-1; unclear D gene. In germline, CDR1 is SGHKS, CDR2 YYEKEE (reference sequence). The CDR3 contains 13 residues. V was shortened by 0 bases and J by 1 base, with 4 bases between the two germline ends. For the CDR3, the DNA is TGTGCCAGCAGCTTGGGGCGGAACACTGAAGCTTTCTTT. It yields the protein CASSLGRNTEAFF.

As for this clone: Other DNA sequences in the same sample also yield this CDR3. The chain uses TRBV7-9 and TRBJ2-7; 8 nucleotides match TRBD1. This CDR3 has 13 residues. CDR1 and CDR2 from the germline V gene are SEHNR and FQNEAQ (reference sequence). V shed 1 base, J shed 7 bases, and the junction held 3 bases outside the gene matches. DNA for the CDR3: TGTGCCAGCAGCTTAGGTACAGGGGGGGAGCAGTACTTC. Its protein product is CASSLGTGGEQYF.